The source of this TCR beta chain is a study of shared clonotypes between healthy human individuals. Only in-frame clones appear in the TCRdb table, and some are missing; sequencing was by immunoSEQ multiplex PCR. The profile shows about 2 million clones, about 95% of them singletons. The CDR3 covers 13 residues. CDR1 is SGHVS, CDR2 FQNEAQ, per germline. V was cut by 6 bases and J by 8 bases, with 16 bases left in between. Positively selected for CCR7, the CD45RO-negative cells used as naive CD8 cells excluded terminally differentiated effector memory CD45RA+ cells. This chain links TRBV7-8 with TRBJ1-2; D is ambiguous. This clonotype was sampled from a man aged 18-30 years in good health. What was sequenced was naive CD8+ T cells sorted from blood. CDR3 bases: TGTGCCAGCAGTTCGACAAAACGGGAGGGCTACACCTTC. Protein sequence: CASSSTKREGYTF.